This T cell receptor (beta chain) stems from a study of T cell responses to AZD1222 COVID-19 vaccine. Study summary: Pooled samples include second doses given at about 4 or 12 weeks.

The assay was immunoSEQ multiplex PCR, and TCRdb's table has in-frame clones only and misses some. In the table there are approximately 180,000 clones, roughly 92% of which are singletons. V was pared by 5 bases and J by 5 bases, with 21 bases between. CDR1 SEHNR and CDR2 FQNEAQ come from the germline V gene (reference sequence). The CDR3 is 16 residues long. Concerning this clone itself: Its antigen remains unknown.

Overall study results and limits: The donor group comprised mostly white British people and more females; the analysis possibly underestimated clonal diversity. Elevations in Spike-specific TCR breadth and depth followed administration of two AZD1222 doses. Nearly half of the spike-specific TCRs reportedly recognize variant regions that carry no mutations.

The specimen was peripheral blood, collected on day 0 of AZD1222 vaccination. The chain joins TRBV7-9 to TRBJ2-5; perhaps TRBD2 as D (6 bases). The receptor was isolated from an adult in good health. The CDR3 coding sequence is TGTGCCAGCAGCGACTGGGGCGGGAAACAGTCGGAGACCCAGTACTTC. Protein: CASSDWGGKQSETQYF. The full variable domain, its missing parts supplied by reference TRBV7-9 and TRBJ2-5, is DTGVSQNPRHKITKRGQNVTFRCDPISEHNRLYWYRQTLGQGPEFLTYFQNEAQLEKSRLLSDRFSAERPKGSFSTLEIQRTEQGDSAMYLCASSDWGGKQSETQYFGPGTRLLVL.